This TCR beta chain was sequenced during a study of spatial heterogeneity in lung cancer. Study details: Median follow-up for sequenced PBMC samples was roughly 22 months after resection, when such samples existed. Detected sequences consistently included more beta-chain ones than alpha-chain ones.

Trimming removed 4 bases from V and 4 bases from J, with 14 bases in between. CDR1 is MNHEY, CDR2 SVGEGT, per germline. This CDR3 contains 15 residues. Indicated time point: blood at routine non-recurrence follow-up after resection. From tumor, nontumor lung or frozen PBMC, whole RNA was taken unsorted for sequencing. This clonotype appeared many times. What it binds is not known. Individually, TCR cDNA molecules were each labelled with a unique molecular identifier. In TCRdb, the 5' RACE reads were re-called with MiXCR into one record per CDR3 protein. The table has approximately 27,000 distinct CDR3 sequences, 6% seen once. Study conclusions and caveats: Blood contained ubiquitous expanded tumor TCRs more at resection than at follow-up.

The sample was PBMCs, taken at follow-up. The origin of this receptor is a male donor with early-stage non-small cell lung cancer. The chain links TRBV6-2 or TRBV6-3 to TRBJ2-1; D perhaps matches TRBD2 (5 bases). Written as DNA, the CDR3 is TGTGCCAGCAGTTCCGTAGCGCGGCAGTACAATGAGCAGTTCTTC. Translated, it gives CASSSVARQYNEQFF.